Listed here are 20 T cell receptor beta chains from one sample, sequenced in a study of metastatic and nonmetastatic thyroid tumors. Via MiXCR, TCRdb re-called the PCR reads. The data contain 20,000 to 25,000 clones, roughly an eighth of them singletons. There were no patients who had received any treatment before thyroid surgery. The specimen was blood. Every receptor here comes from a male donor with papillary thyroid cancer or a benign thyroid nodule (not recorded which). Some clones in this sample may be carry-over from other donors' samples.

At least ten counts were recorded for this clone. CDR3 residues: CASSQQGATETQYF. CDR3 sequence (DNA): TGTGCCAGCAGTCAACAGGGGGCAACGGAGACCCAGTACTTC. The chain recombines TRBV6-1 with TRBJ2-5; TRBD1 aligns across 9 bases. The junction had 6 bases not matched to a gene; V was cut back by 5 bases and J by 5 bases. The CDR3 spans 14 residues. Per germline, CDR1 MNHNS and CDR2 SASEGT.

A note on this clone: At one of its ends the junction is not consistent with the germline gene, which may arise from a read error. The CDR3 bases are TGTGCCAGCATTTTATCCCGGGCCTCTGAGGGCGAGCAGTACTTC. Amino acid sequence: CASILSRASEGEQYF. The chain links TRBV12-3 or TRBV12-4 to TRBJ2-7, with D possibly TRBD2 on 5 matching bases. This CDR3 spans 15 amino acids.

This clone was seen ten or more times. The chain joins TRBV6-9 to TRBJ1-3, with D possibly being TRBD1 (6 bases). The CDR3 is made up of 15 amino acids. Per germline, CDR1 MNHGY and CDR2 SVAAGI. Deletions cut 4 bases from V and 8 bases from J, with 18 bases between. The CDR3 sequence is CASSSRLIQGHTIYF. DNA of the CDR3: TGTGCCAGCAGTTCGCGACTCATACAGGGACACACCATATATTTT.

This clone was seen repeatedly, ten times or more. The chain has TRBV6-2 or TRBV6-3 and TRBJ1-5; 7 nucleotides agree with TRBD1. The CDR3 extends over 15 amino acids. Germline V gene sequence: CDR1 MNHEY, CDR2 SVGEGT. Trimming took 6 bases from V and 3 from J; bases not matched to a gene: 8. The CDR3 region is CASRGGQLSNQPQHF. The CDR3 bases are TGTGCCAGCAGGGGGGGACAGCTCTCCAATCAGCCCCAGCATTTT.

Judged by abundance, this clone is medium-sized. The chain employs TRBV28 and TRBJ2-3, with TRBD2 matching 7 bases. CDR3 length: 12 amino acids. CDR1 and CDR2 (germline): MDHEN, SYDVKM. V dropped 3 bases and J dropped 9; count of bases not matched to a gene: 3. The CDR3 protein is CASSLAGETQYF. CDR3 sequence (DNA): TGTGCCAGCAGTTTGGCGGGAGAGACGCAGTATTTT.

V and J are TRBV6-1 and TRBJ1-1; possible D gene TRBD1, 6 bases. The CDR3 sequence is 14 residues long. The germline gives CDR1 MNHNS, CDR2 SASEGT. V lost 7 bases, J lost 10 bases, and 22 bases lay in between. The CDR3 region is CASTRDLQGIGAFF. DNA of the CDR3: TGTGCCAGCACCAGAGACCTACAGGGCATTGGAGCTTTCTTT.

This clone occurred many times. The CDR3 protein is CAISGTSQETQYF. In DNA, the CDR3 is TGTGCCATCAGTGGTACTAGCCAAGAGACCCAGTACTTC. This rearrangement joins TRBV10-3 to TRBJ2-5; D may be TRBD2 (5 bases). Germline V lookup: CDR1 ENHRY, CDR2 SYGVKD. Trimming stripped 4 bases from V and 1 base from J, with 7 bases between. CDR3 size: 13 residues.

This clone was counted at least ten times. The chain couples TRBV7-3 to TRBJ1-2; TRBD1 is a possible D gene (5 bases). In germline, CDR1 is SGHTA, CDR2 FQGTGA. This CDR3 comprises 13 residues. V shed 5 bases and J shed 3 bases, with 10 bases lying between them. The CDR3 protein is CASSVGQDYGYTF. The CDR3 region has the DNA TGTGCCAGCAGCGTGGGGCAGGACTATGGCTACACCTTC.

The chain recombines TRBV12-3 or TRBV12-4 with TRBJ2-3, with TRBD2 matching over 15 bases. V lost 5 bases, J lost 3 bases, and 6 bases stayed unmatched. This CDR3 is built from 17 residues. As DNA, the CDR3 is TGTGCCAGCAGTCCCGGGACTAGCGGGAGGTTTACAGATACGCAGTATTTT. Translation: CASSPGTSGRFTDTQYF.

This clone has a count of ten or more. The J gene is TRBJ2-1, the V gene TRBV3-1; 7 nucleotides line up with TRBD2. From germline, CDR1 is LGHDT and CDR2 YNNKEL (reference sequence). With V trimmed by 1 base and J by 9 bases, 15 bases remained unmatched. The CDR3 spans 17 residues. The CDR3 loop reads CASSQVSGTIRISEQFF. CDR3 sequence (DNA): TGTGCCAGCAGCCAAGTTTCAGGGACTATACGTATCAGTGAGCAGTTCTTC.

In its sample, this clone was seen many times. The V gene is TRBV7-9, the J gene TRBJ2-7, with 9 bases identical to TRBD1. Germline assignment: CDR1 SEHNR and CDR2 FQNEAQ (reference sequence). CDR3 length: 13 residues. V gave up 4 bases and J gave up 4 bases; unmatched junction bases: 2. This CDR3 is CASSSGTGYEQYF. The CDR3 bases are TGTGCCAGCAGCTCCGGGACAGGGTACGAGCAGTACTTC.

CDR3 bases: TGTGCCAGCAGCCTCGGACTAGCGGGAGCTTACAATGAGCAGTTCTTC. Translating gives CASSLGLAGAYNEQFF. The rearrangement uses TRBV6-1 and TRBJ2-1; 13 bases match TRBD2. The CDR3 covers 16 residues. The V gene's germline CDR1 is MNHNS and CDR2 SASEGT. V shed 6 bases, J shed 4 bases, and the junction held 6 bases outside the gene matches.

This clone is judged medium-sized. The chain uses TRBV7-2 and TRBJ2-7; D gene unclear. In germline, CDR1 is SGHTA, CDR2 FQGNSA. Trimming took off 0 bases at V and 1 base at J, with 10 bases between the two ends. This CDR3 is 15 amino acids long. CDR3 protein: CASSLAGKVSYEQYF. The CDR3 DNA reads as TGTGCCAGCAGCTTAGCTGGTAAGGTTTCCTACGAGCAGTACTTC.

This clone has a handful of counts. V and J are TRBV10-2 and TRBJ2-7; D uncertain. Germline V CDR1 and CDR2: WSHSY, SAAADI. The CDR3 runs to 15 residues. V lost 6 bases to trimming and J lost 6 bases, with 21 bases between them. The CDR3: CASSEELITAGEQYF. In nucleotides, the CDR3 is TGCGCCAGCAGCGAAGAGTTAATAACAGCTGGCGAGCAGTACTTC.

This clone has a count of ten or more. V is TRBV2 and J is TRBJ2-7; maybe TRBD1 (5 bases). Trimming left V 6 bases short and J 0 bases short, with 12 bases between. This CDR3 comprises 14 residues. Germline CDR1 SNHLY, CDR2 FYNNEI. The CDR3 nucleotides read TGTGCCAGCAGCCCTGGCAGGGACTCCTACGAGCAGTACTTC. Protein: CASSPGRDSYEQYF.

By frequency in the sample, this clone is medium-sized (0.01 to 0.1%). V usage is TRBV6-2 or TRBV6-3 and J usage is TRBJ2-7, with D possibly called TRBD1 or TRBD2 (5 bases each). The germline V gene has CDR1 MNHEY and CDR2 SVGEGT. V lost 9 bases, J lost 2 bases, and 14 bases lay in between. The CDR3 has 13 residues. The CDR3 sequence: CASHRDPTYEQYF. For the CDR3, the DNA is TGTGCCAGTCACCGGGACCCTACCTACGAGCAGTACTTC.

This clone was observed many times. The CDR3 region is CASSEGQGARVKNIQYF. The CDR3 region has the DNA TGTGCCAGCAGTGAGGGACAGGGGGCGCGGGTCAAAAACATTCAGTACTTC. The chain combines TRBV2 with TRBJ2-4; 12 nucleotides agree with TRBD1. The CDR3 runs 17 residues. The trim removed 3 bases at V and 3 bases at J, leaving 6 bases unmatched. Germline CDR1 reads SNHLY; CDR2 reads FYNNEI.

The chain recombines TRBV11-2 with TRBJ2-1; 10 bases fit TRBD1. CDR1 and CDR2 (germline): SGHAT, FQNNGV. The CDR3 sequence is 19 residues long. V dropped 2 bases and J dropped 1; count of bases not matched to a gene: 11. The CDR3 coding sequence is TGTGCCAGCAGCTTATATCCCACCTGGACAGGGGGTTCCTACAATGAGCAGTTCTTC. This encodes CASSLYPTWTGGSYNEQFF.

On this clone itself: The conserved phenylalanine or tryptophan is not found at the CDR3 terminus, so this likely reflects a read error. J is TRBJ2-7 and V is TRBV27; TRBD2 agrees at 10 bases. J gave up 4 bases and V 2 bases, and 2 bases lay outside the gene matches. Germline V gene sequence: CDR1 MNHEY, CDR2 SMNVEV (reference sequence). CDR3 length: 14 amino acids. The CDR3 DNA reads TGTGCCAGCAGTTTACGGACTAGCGGTTACGAGCAGTACCTC. This gives the protein CASSLRTSGYEQYL.

By share of the sample, this clone is medium-sized. This chain links TRBV6-5 with TRBJ2-7, with D perhaps TRBD1 or TRBD2 (6 bases each). Trimming took off 2 bases at V and 0 bases at J, with 17 bases between the two ends. The CDR3 extends over 17 amino acids. Germline V CDR1 and CDR2: MNHEY, SVGAGI. The CDR3 DNA reads as TGTGCCAGCAGTTACAGGCAGACAGGAGCGGGCTCCTACGAGCAGTACTTC. It encodes CASSYRQTGAGSYEQYF.